The 5 T cell receptor beta chains presented below share a single source sample, sequenced in a study of OX40 agonist ivuxolimab in advanced cancers. The repertoire was sequenced with immunoSEQ multiplex PCR; TCRdb's copy has only in-frame clones and lacks some. Of 70,000 to 80,000 clones in the sample, around nine tenths were seen once. The specimen comprised CD4+ or CD8+ T cells sorted from blood, sampled in a trial of the OX40 agonist ivuxolimab. The source of these receptors is an adult with an advanced solid tumor such as melanoma, head and neck, liver or kidney cancer.

The V gene is TRBV4-3, the J gene TRBJ1-2; unclear D gene. V shed 2 bases and J shed 6 bases, with 19 bases lying between them. The V gene's germline CDR1 is LGHNA and CDR2 YSLEER. The CDR3 has 16 amino acids. The CDR3 DNA sequence: TGCGCCAGCAGCCAAACTCAAAGGACTATGCGGGATGGCTACACCTTC. Protein product: CASSQTQRTMRDGYTF.

The V gene is TRBV5-1, the J gene TRBJ2-1; D possibly corresponds to TRBD2 (5 bases). V gave up 1 base and J gave up 0 bases, with 11 bases separating them. The CDR3 is made up of 16 amino acids. CDR1 and CDR2 (germline): SGHRS, YFSETQ. CDR3 sequence: CASSLFAGSSYNEQFF. The CDR3 nucleotides read TGCGCCAGCAGCTTGTTTGCGGGTAGCTCCTACAATGAGCAGTTCTTC.

The chain has TRBV5-5 and TRBJ2-5; D is undetermined. Trimming stripped 1 base from V and 5 bases from J, with 9 bases between. There are 13 residues in the CDR3. Germline CDR1 and CDR2: SGHKS and YYEKEE (reference sequence). The CDR3 DNA follows: TGTGCCAGCAGCTTGTCGGTGTGGGAGACCCAGTACTTC. Translating gives CASSLSVWETQYF. Filled out from reference TRBV5-5 and TRBJ2-5, the complete variable domain reads DAGVTQSPTHLIKTRGQQVTLRCSPISGHKSVSWYQQVLGQGPQFIFQYYEKEERGRGNFPDRFSARQFPNYSSELNVNALLLGDSALYLCASSLSVWETQYFGPGTRLLVL.

The chain employs TRBV18 and TRBJ2-3, with a tentative D call TRBD2 (6 bases). CDR3 size: 14 residues. V lost 3 bases and J 4 bases, leaving 11 bases between the germline ends. Germline V gene lookup returns CDR1 KGHSH and CDR2 LQKENI. The CDR3 sequence: CASSPTSHSDTQYF. CDR3 DNA: TGTGCCAGCTCACCGACTAGTCATTCAGATACGCAGTATTTT.

This rearrangement joins TRBV16 to TRBJ1-2; D may be TRBD1 (6 bases). The length of the CDR3 is 14 residues. The germline V gene has CDR1 KGHSY and CDR2 FQNENV. The V gene lost 6 bases and the J gene lost 3 bases, with 14 bases spanning the gap. The CDR3 sequence: CASSPTQGHYGYTF. CDR3 sequence (DNA): TGTGCCAGCAGTCCAACACAGGGCCACTATGGCTACACCTTC.